This T cell receptor beta chain was recovered during a study of somatic mutations in cytotoxic T cells in rheumatoid arthritis. The germline V and J ends were trimmed by 5 bases and 4 bases, with 10 bases remaining between them. The CDR3 length is 13 residues. CDR1 is SEHNR and CDR2 is FQNEAQ in the germline V gene (reference sequence). Assay: immunoSEQ multiplex PCR; the TCRdb copy retains only in-frame clones and omits some. The repertoire has roughly 10,000 clones, around 74% of them found once; the top ten carry about 21%. Input material: CD8+ T cells sorted from blood. This receptor was identified in a man in his fifties in good health. This chain links TRBV7-9 with TRBJ2-3; D is ambiguous. The CDR3 DNA follows: TGTGCCAGCAGCCCCCCCTTCTCAGATACGCAGTATTTT. Protein product: CASSPPFSDTQYF.